This T cell receptor (beta chain) was found in a study of T cell repertoires in aging, cancer and after chemotherapy. Study-level findings and limits: These repertoire data do not allow conclusions about immunological memory after chemotherapy. In each cancer cohort, median generation probability increased across chemotherapy, suggesting thymic output rebounded.

Peripheral blood genomic DNA, not sorted cells or RNA, was the template. This clonotype is medium-sized by share. The antigen is unknown. TRB rearrangements spanning V, D and J were amplified using mixed TRB-A/B primers. In TCRdb, the multiplex PCR reads were re-called with MiXCR into one record per CDR3 protein. The sample yields 10,000 to 13,000 distinct CDR3 sequences, around 25% seen once. Sequenced material: blood. The sequence was collected from a human donor in good health.

DNA of the CDR3: TGTGCCAGCAGAGCCGGGACAGGGTTAGATTCACCCCTCCACTTT. Protein product: CASRAGTGLDSPLHF. The chain employs TRBV12-3 or TRBV12-4 and TRBJ1-6; 9 bases fit TRBD1. J lost 8 bases, V lost 6 bases, and 8 bases had no gene match. CDR3 length equals 15 residues.